The 9 T cell receptor beta chains listed next were all sequenced from one sample in a study of cytomegalovirus exposure and HLA in healthy donors. PCR primers comprised 60 Vbeta and 13 Jbeta primers. Repertoires were generated with immunoSEQ multiplex PCR, while TCRdb's copy carries only in-frame clones and drops some. The table records under 130,000 clones, roughly 71% of them present only once. Sequencing used PBMCs. These receptor sequences come from a man aged 35 to 55 in good health and CMV-seropositive.

The chain couples TRBV15 to TRBJ2-5; 7 nucleotides align to TRBD2. Germline trimming cut 5 bases from V and 5 bases from J; bases unmatched to any gene: 14. Germline V gene data show CDR1 as LNHNV and CDR2 as YYDKDF (reference sequence). This CDR3 is 16 amino acids long. The CDR3: CATSFAGRSGGETQYF. The CDR3 DNA follows: TGTGCCACCAGCTTCGCGGGACGGTCCGGGGGGGAGACCCAGTACTTC. The full variable domain, rest sourced from reference TRBV15 and TRBJ2-5, is DAMVIQNPRYQVTQFGKPVTLSCSQTLNHNVMYWYQQKSSQAPKLLFHYYDKDFNNEADTPDNFQSRRPNTSFCFLDIRSPGLGDTAMYLCATSFAGRSGGETQYFGPGTRLLVL.

The chain carries TRBV2 and TRBJ2-1, with D maybe TRBD2 (6 bases). In germline, CDR1 is SNHLY, CDR2 FYNNEI. V was clipped by 6 bases and J by 7 bases, with 19 bases between them. The CDR3 loop spans 15 amino acids. CDR3 DNA: TGTGCCAGCAGATCAAGCGGGTTCCCGGGGAATGAGCAGTTCTTC. Protein: CASRSSGFPGNEQFF.

The rearrangement joins TRBV10-3 to TRBJ1-1; 7 nucleotides align to TRBD1. The V segment lost 6 bases and the J segment 4 bases; nucleotides outside the gene matches: 11. CDR3 length: 15 residues. Germline V lookup: CDR1 ENHRY, CDR2 SYGVKD. The CDR3 reads CAISQPQGPTTEAFF. CDR3 DNA: TGTGCCATCAGCCAACCACAGGGGCCCACCACTGAAGCTTTCTTT.

The gene calls are TRBV19 and TRBJ2-5, with 8 bases aligning to TRBD1. The CDR3 is made up of 14 amino acids. V was pared by 8 bases and J by 4 bases, with 9 bases of the junction left unmatched. Germline-derived CDR1 and CDR2 are LNHDA and SQIVND (reference sequence). CDR3 protein: CASSDGRGPETQYF. The CDR3 DNA reads TGTGCCAGTTCCGATGGCAGGGGGCCAGAGACCCAGTACTTC.

This clone appeared a few times. V gene TRBV6-1 combines with J gene TRBJ1-1, with D unclear. V was trimmed by 0 bases and J by 5 bases, leaving 13 bases between them. The germline CDR1 and CDR2 sequences are MNHNS and SASEGT. This CDR3 region has 15 residues. CDR3 nucleotide sequence: TGTGCCAGCAGTGAAGCTCTCTCCACCCAGACTGAAGCTTTCTTT. Translated, it gives CASSEALSTQTEAFF.

The chain carries TRBV30 and TRBJ1-1, with 7 nucleotides matching TRBD1. V dropped 2 bases and J dropped 0; count of bases not matched to a gene: 3. The CDR3 loop spans 14 amino acids. The germline V gene has CDR1 GTSNPN and CDR2 SVGIG (reference sequence). The CDR3 loop reads CAWSRDSLNTEAFF. CDR3 bases: TGTGCCTGGAGTCGGGACAGCCTGAACACTGAAGCTTTCTTT.

The genes are TRBV5-6 and TRBJ1-2; D is ambiguous. The CDR3 extends over 13 amino acids. Per germline, CDR1 SGHDT and CDR2 YYEEEE. Trimming removed 0 bases at V and 3 bases at J, with 6 bases between. The CDR3 region has the DNA TGTGCCAGCAGCTTGGCGGGAGACTATGGCTACACCTTC. This translates into CASSLAGDYGYTF.

The rearrangement uses TRBV5-3 and TRBJ2-7; possibly TRBD2 for D (5 bases). TRBV5-3 is designated an ORF whose function remains uncertain. The CDR3 sequence is 17 residues long. V shed 3 bases and J shed 3 bases, with 22 bases lying between them. CDR3 nucleotide sequence: TGTGCCAGAAGCTCACCCCACGTCGGGGAATCTCTCTACGAGCAGTACTTC. Protein: CARSSPHVGESLYEQYF.

The CDR3 coding sequence is TGTGCCAGCCGGACAGGGGCTCAGCCCCAGCATTTT. Its protein is CASRTGAQPQHF. The chain carries TRBV19 and TRBJ1-5, with 9 bases identical to TRBD1. Germline V gene sequence: CDR1 LNHDA, CDR2 SQIVND (reference sequence). V lost 9 bases to trimming and J lost 6 bases; unmatched junction nucleotides: 3. CDR3 length: 12 amino acids.